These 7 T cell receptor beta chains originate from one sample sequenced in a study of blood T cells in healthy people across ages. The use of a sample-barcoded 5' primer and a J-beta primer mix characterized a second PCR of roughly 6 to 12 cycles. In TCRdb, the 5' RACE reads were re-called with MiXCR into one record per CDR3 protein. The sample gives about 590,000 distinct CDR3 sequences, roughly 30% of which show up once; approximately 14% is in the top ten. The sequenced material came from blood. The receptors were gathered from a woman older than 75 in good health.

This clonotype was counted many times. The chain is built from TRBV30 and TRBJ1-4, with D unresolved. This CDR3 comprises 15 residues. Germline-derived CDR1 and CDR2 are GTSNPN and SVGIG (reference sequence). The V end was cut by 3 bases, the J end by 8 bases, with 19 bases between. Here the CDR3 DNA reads TGTGCCTGGAGACGGGGATACCGACGGGGAGAAAAACTGTTTTTT. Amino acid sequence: CAWRRGYRRGEKLFF.

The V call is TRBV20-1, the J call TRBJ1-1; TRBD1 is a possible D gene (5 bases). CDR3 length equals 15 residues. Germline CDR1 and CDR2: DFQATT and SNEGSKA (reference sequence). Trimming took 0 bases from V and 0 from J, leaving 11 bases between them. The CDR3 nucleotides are TGCAGTGCTAGAGACAGACGGGGACTGAACACTGAAGCTTTCTTT. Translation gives CSARDRRGLNTEAFF.

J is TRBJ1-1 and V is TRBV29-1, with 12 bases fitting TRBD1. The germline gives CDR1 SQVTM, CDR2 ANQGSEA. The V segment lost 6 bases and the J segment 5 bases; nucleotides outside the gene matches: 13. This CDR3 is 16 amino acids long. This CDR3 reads CSVLPGQGAFGTEAFF. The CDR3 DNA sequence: TGCAGCGTCCTCCCGGGACAGGGGGCGTTTGGGACTGAAGCTTTCTTT.

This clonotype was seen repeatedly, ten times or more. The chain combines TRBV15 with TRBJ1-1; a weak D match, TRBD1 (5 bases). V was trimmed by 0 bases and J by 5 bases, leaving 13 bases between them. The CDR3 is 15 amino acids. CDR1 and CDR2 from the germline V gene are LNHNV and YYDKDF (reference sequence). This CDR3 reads CATSRDLTGGTEAFF. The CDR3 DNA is TGTGCCACCAGCAGAGATCTAACAGGTGGGACTGAAGCTTTCTTT.

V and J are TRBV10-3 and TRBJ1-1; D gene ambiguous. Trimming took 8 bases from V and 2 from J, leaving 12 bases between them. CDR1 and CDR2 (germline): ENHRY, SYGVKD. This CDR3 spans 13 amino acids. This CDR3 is CAIRQSFNTEAFF. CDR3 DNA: TGTGCCATCCGGCAGTCCTTTAACACTGAAGCTTTCTTT.

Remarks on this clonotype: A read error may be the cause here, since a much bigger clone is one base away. The CDR3 protein is CASTLGGRASYEQYF. The CDR3 region has the DNA TGTGCCAGCACCTTAGGGGGACGGGCGTCCTACGAGCAGTACTTC. The rearrangement uses TRBV12-3 or TRBV12-4 and TRBJ2-7, with D maybe TRBD1 (6 bases). This CDR3 spans 15 amino acids. V was pared by 7 bases and J by 1 base, with 17 bases between.

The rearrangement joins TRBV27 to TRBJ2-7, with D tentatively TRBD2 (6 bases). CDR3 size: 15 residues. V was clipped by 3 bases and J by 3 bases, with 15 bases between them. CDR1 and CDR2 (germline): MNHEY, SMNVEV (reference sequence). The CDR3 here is CASSLAGRTDYEQYF. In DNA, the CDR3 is TGTGCCAGCAGTTTGGCGGGACGGACTGACTACGAGCAGTACTTC.